What follows are 13 T cell receptor beta chains derived from one specimen sequenced in a study of T cells in Graves' hyperthyroidism and ophthalmopathy. TCR beta CDR3 regions were amplified from RNA. HTBI primers drove first-round RT-PCR of the TCR CDR3. A single record per CDR3 protein comes from TCRdb applying MiXCR to the multiplex PCR reads. This table has around 350,000 distinct CDR3 sequences, about 18% appearing once. What was sequenced was blood. These receptor sequences come from a woman aged 30 to 39 with Graves' hyperthyroidism that later progressed to Graves' ophthalmopathy.

As for this clonotype: A read error may explain this, as a much larger clone is one base away. The chain has TRBV28 and TRBJ2-1; D possibly corresponds to TRBD2 (5 bases). The germline V gene has CDR1 MDHEN and CDR2 SYDVKM. This CDR3 has 14 amino acids. Here the CDR3 reads CARSFNAMRDEQFF. DNA for the CDR3: TGTGCCCGCAGTTTTAACGCAATGCGGGATGAGCAGTTCTTC.

The CDR3 protein is CAWSVLLAGVDEQFF. CDR3 in DNA: TGTGCCTGGAGTGTACTACTAGCGGGAGTGGATGAGCAGTTCTTC. The chain couples TRBV30 to TRBJ2-1; 11 bases agree with TRBD2. CDR1 and CDR2 (germline): GTSNPN, SVGIG (reference sequence). CDR3 size: 15 residues. The V gene end was trimmed by 0 bases and the J gene end by 8 bases; junction bases not matched to a gene: 6.

The chain combines TRBV28 with TRBJ2-7; weak D call: TRBD2 (6 bases). Trimming pared 3 bases from V and 1 base from J, leaving 10 bases between. Germline V gene sequence: CDR1 MDHEN, CDR2 SYDVKM. The CDR3 has 14 amino acids. Written as DNA, the CDR3 is TGTGCCAGCAGTTTCTCCGGACTATCCTACGAGCAGTACTTC. Protein product: CASSFSGLSYEQYF.

Regarding this clonotype: This may be a read error, as it is one base from a much larger clone. The gene calls are TRBV9 and TRBJ2-5; TRBD1 matches 8 bases. The CDR3 length is 16 residues. Per germline, CDR1 SGDLS and CDR2 YYNGEE. In DNA, the CDR3 is TGTGACAGCAGCGTCGGGACAGGCCGCCGAGGAGAGACCCAGTACTTC. It specifies CDSSVGTGRRGETQYF.

This clonotype was seen repeatedly, ten times or more. V is TRBV6-1 and J is TRBJ2-1, with 9 bases aligning to TRBD1. Germline lookup yields CDR1 MNHNS and CDR2 SASEGT. Unmatched junction bases numbered 11, after V lost 6 bases and J lost 5 bases. The CDR3 has 16 amino acids. In DNA, the CDR3 is TGTGCCAGCAGGCCGACAGGGGGTAGCTACCACAATGAGCAGTTCTTC. This sequence encodes CASRPTGGSYHNEQFF.

This clonotype was seen a handful of times. V usage is TRBV20-1 and J usage is TRBJ2-3; D is uncertain. In germline, CDR1 is DFQATT, CDR2 SNEGSKA (reference sequence). This CDR3 region has 15 residues. The V and J ends lost 4 bases and 0 bases respectively, with 14 bases between them. The CDR3 spells CSATPPRISTDTQYF. CDR3 bases: TGCAGTGCTACCCCCCCACGGATTAGCACAGATACGCAGTATTTT.

V and J are TRBV20-1 and TRBJ2-7; 13 nucleotides match TRBD2. From germline, CDR1 is DFQATT and CDR2 SNEGSKA (reference sequence). This CDR3 is 16 amino acids long. J lost 5 bases, V lost 6 bases, and 13 bases had no gene match. CDR3 in DNA: TGCAGTGCACCCGGACTAGCGGGGGAACTCGGTAACGAGCAGTACTTC. Its protein is CSAPGLAGELGNEQYF.

This clonotype counts as medium-sized. The gene calls are TRBV2 and TRBJ2-7; possible D gene TRBD2, 6 bases. Trimming pared 7 bases from V and 0 bases from J, leaving 19 bases between. The CDR3 contains 16 residues. Per the germline V gene, CDR1 is SNHLY and CDR2 is FYNNEI. In DNA form, the CDR3 reads TGTGCCAGCACCCCGTTAGGGGACTCGAGCTCCTACGAGCAGTACTTC. Its protein is CASTPLGDSSSYEQYF.

This clonotype turned up a few times. CDR3 sequence: CSARYQLNEQFF. DNA for the CDR3: TGCAGTGCTAGATACCAGCTGAATGAGCAGTTCTTC. The V gene is TRBV20-1, the J gene TRBJ2-1, with unresolved D. Germline CDR1 DFQATT, CDR2 SNEGSKA (reference sequence). V dropped 2 bases and J dropped 7 bases, with 9 bases sitting between them. The CDR3 extends over 12 amino acids.

This clonotype has a count of ten or more. The chain's CDR3 is CASSLVRGSTYEQYF. CDR3 DNA sequence: TGTGCCAGCAGTTTAGTCAGGGGATCAACCTACGAGCAGTACTTC. The rearrangement links TRBV27 to TRBJ2-7, with D possibly TRBD1 on 6 matching bases. Trimming stripped 2 bases from V and 2 bases from J, with 13 bases between. CDR1 and CDR2 from the germline V gene are MNHEY and SMNVEV (reference sequence). The CDR3 has 15 amino acids.

The chain has TRBV12-3 or TRBV12-4 and TRBJ2-3; 8 bases are a match to TRBD2. V was pared by 10 bases and J by 7 bases, with 10 bases of the junction left unmatched. The CDR3 is 13 residues long. The CDR3 bases are TGTGCCACTCGAGCGGGAGCTACGAATACGCAGTATTTT. Its protein product is CATRAGATNTQYF.

This rearrangement joins TRBV7-9 to TRBJ2-7, with a weak D call TRBD2 (6 bases). CDR1 and CDR2 (germline): SEHNR, FQNEAQ (reference sequence). The CDR3 sequence is 15 residues long. The germline V and J ends were trimmed by 1 base and 3 bases, with 13 bases remaining between them. The CDR3 loop reads CASSLGRQTSYEQYF. The CDR3 DNA reads as TGTGCCAGCAGCTTAGGTAGACAGACTAGCTACGAGCAGTACTTC. Full variable domain (rest looked up from reference TRBV7-9 and TRBJ2-7): DTGVSQNPRHKITKRGQNVTFRCDPISEHNRLYWYRQTLGQGPEFLTYFQNEAQLEKSRLLSDRFSAERPKGSFSTLEIQRTEQGDSAMYLCASSLGRQTSYEQYFGPGTRLTVT.

This clonotype was counted at least ten times. The V and J genes are TRBV30 and TRBJ1-1; D is unresolved. The ends were cut back, 0 bases at V and 4 bases at J, with 15 bases in the middle. This CDR3 has 15 residues. Germline-derived CDR1 and CDR2 are GTSNPN and SVGIG (reference sequence). CDR3 amino acids: CAWSVLWGRSTEAFF. The CDR3 region has the DNA TGTGCCTGGAGTGTACTGTGGGGTAGAAGCACTGAAGCTTTCTTT.